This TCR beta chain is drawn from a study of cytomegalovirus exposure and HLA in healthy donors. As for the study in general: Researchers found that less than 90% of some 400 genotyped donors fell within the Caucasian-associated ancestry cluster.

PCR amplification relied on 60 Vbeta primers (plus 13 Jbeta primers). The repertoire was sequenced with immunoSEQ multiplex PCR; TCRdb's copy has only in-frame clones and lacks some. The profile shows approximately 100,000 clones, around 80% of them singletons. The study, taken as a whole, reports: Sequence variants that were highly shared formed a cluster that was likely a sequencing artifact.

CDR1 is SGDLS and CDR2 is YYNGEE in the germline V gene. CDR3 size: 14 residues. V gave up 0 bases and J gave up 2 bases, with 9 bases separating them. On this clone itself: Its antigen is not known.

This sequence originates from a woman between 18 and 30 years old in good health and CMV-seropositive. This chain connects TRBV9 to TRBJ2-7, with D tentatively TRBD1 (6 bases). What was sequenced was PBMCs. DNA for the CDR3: TGTGCCAGCAGCGTAGCACAGGGCGCCTACGAGCAGTACTTC. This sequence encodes CASSVAQGAYEQYF.